These 31 T cell receptor beta chains share one sample of origin, sequenced in a study of response to subunit inactivated influenza vaccine. TCRdb ran MiXCR on the RT-PCR reads and lists one entry per CDR3 protein. The profile covers about 480,000 distinct CDR3 sequences, with roughly 27% appearing a single time and approximately 1.9% taken by the ten largest. Specimen: CD4+ T cells sorted from PBMCs, collected 4 to 6 days after vaccination. The receptors come from a man in his fifties who received an inactivated influenza vaccine.

This clonotype was seen more than once but under ten times. This chain uses TRBV7-9 with TRBJ2-7; weak D call: TRBD2 (5 bases). CDR3 length: 13 residues. Germline-derived CDR1 and CDR2 are SEHNR and FQNEAQ (reference sequence). The V gene lost 5 bases and the J gene lost 1 base, with 9 bases spanning the gap. As DNA, the CDR3 is TGTGCCAGCAGCCGAGCGGAATCCTACGAGCAGTACTTC. Its protein product is CASSRAESYEQYF.

CDR3 sequence (DNA): TGTGCCAGCAGCGAGGTTTTCCGCGAGACCCAGTACTTC. Amino acids: CASSEVFRETQYF. The chain combines TRBV7-2 with TRBJ2-5; D remains unclear. Germline values: CDR1 SGHTA, CDR2 FQGNSA. V shed 5 bases and J shed 5 bases, with 12 bases lying between them. The CDR3 spans 13 residues.

This chain joins TRBV10-3 and TRBJ2-7, with 8 bases identical to TRBD2. The germline CDR1 and CDR2 sequences are ENHRY and SYGVKD. The CDR3 contains 14 residues. J lost 1 base, V lost 3 bases, and 2 bases had no gene match. The CDR3 DNA follows: TGTGCCATCAGTGACCAGCGGGGGTCCTACGAGCAGTACTTC. Its protein product is CAISDQRGSYEQYF.

This clonotype was recorded once. The gene calls are TRBV3-1 and TRBJ1-3; D ambiguous. The CDR3 has 15 residues. Germline loops: CDR1 LGHDT, CDR2 YNNKEL (reference sequence). Trimming left V 4 bases short and J 0 bases short, with 10 bases between. CDR3 amino acids: CASSPRTVSGNTIYF. The CDR3 nucleotides read TGTGCCAGCAGCCCACGGACGGTCTCTGGAAACACCATATATTTT.

The chain employs TRBV20-1 and TRBJ2-5; 11 bases are shared with TRBD2. This CDR3 is built from 12 residues. The trim removed 4 bases at V and 9 bases at J, leaving 4 bases unmatched. Germline lookup yields CDR1 DFQATT and CDR2 SNEGSKA (reference sequence). CDR3 residues: CSATSGGSPQYF. The CDR3 DNA is TGCAGTGCTACTAGCGGGGGGTCCCCCCAGTACTTC.

Only a few counts were recorded for this clonotype. The CDR3 bases are TGTGCCAGCAGTTTCGGTGGAGGGAGGAGCAATCAGCCCCAGCATTTT. It yields the protein CASSFGGGRSNQPQHF. The rearrangement uses TRBV12-3 or TRBV12-4 and TRBJ1-5, with D hard to call. This CDR3 is 16 amino acids long. Trimming removed 3 bases from V and 1 base from J, with 13 bases in between.

The chain has TRBV5-1 and TRBJ2-1; D is perhaps TRBD2 (7 bases). V was shortened by 4 bases and J by 2 bases, with 13 bases between the two germline ends. Germline loops: CDR1 SGHRS, CDR2 YFSETQ. The CDR3 sequence is 15 residues long. In DNA form, the CDR3 reads TGCGCCAGCAGCGGGGGGGCAGGGACCTACAATGAGCAGTTCTTC. Encoded protein: CASSGGAGTYNEQFF.

This clonotype was observed a handful of times. The genes are TRBV11-2 and TRBJ2-7; 9 bases line up with TRBD1. Germline trimming cut 5 bases from V and 2 bases from J; bases unmatched to any gene: 7. Per germline, CDR1 SGHAT and CDR2 FQNNGV. The CDR3 length is 15 residues. The CDR3 DNA is TGTGCCAGCAGCGCCACCGGGACAGGGACCTACGAGCAGTACTTC. Translating it yields CASSATGTGTYEQYF. Complete variable domain (other parts from reference TRBV11-2 and TRBJ2-7): EAGVAQSPRYKIIEKRQSVAFWCNPISGHATLYWYQQILGQGPKLLIQFQNNGVVDDSQLPKDRFSAERLKGVDSTLKIQPAKLEDSAVYLCASSATGTGTYEQYFGPGTRLTVT.

This clonotype was observed a handful of times. This chain connects TRBV25-1 to TRBJ2-1; D is undetermined. Trimming took off 3 bases at V and 7 bases at J, with 13 bases between the two ends. CDR3 size: 14 residues. Looked up from germline, CDR1 is MGHDK and CDR2 is SYGVNS. CDR3 residues: CASSDRPTRNEQFF. CDR3 sequence (DNA): TGTGCCAGCAGTGACAGGCCTACGAGGAATGAGCAGTTCTTC.

V usage is TRBV3-1 and J usage is TRBJ2-5; D is perhaps TRBD2 (5 bases). V was cut by 1 base and J by 5 bases, with 17 bases left in between. Germline V lookup: CDR1 LGHDT, CDR2 YNNKEL (reference sequence). The CDR3 is 16 amino acids. The CDR3 region is CASSQVRTFGSETQYF. The CDR3, as DNA: TGTGCCAGCAGCCAAGTAAGGACTTTCGGTTCCGAGACCCAGTACTTC.

This clonotype was detected only a few times. The gene calls are TRBV6-1 and TRBJ1-4, with D perhaps TRBD1 (5 bases). Between the trimmed V and J ends, which lost 7 bases and 6 bases, there was a span of 12 bases. The CDR3 extends over 13 amino acids. Per germline, CDR1 MNHNS and CDR2 SASEGT. CDR3 sequence (DNA): TGTGCCAGCAACCCAGGGTGGGATGAAAAACTGTTTTTT. This translates into CASNPGWDEKLFF.

This clonotype was recorded at least ten times. This chain joins TRBV3-1 and TRBJ1-6, with 12 bases matching TRBD1. Per the germline V gene, CDR1 is LGHDT and CDR2 is YNNKEL (reference sequence). V lost 0 bases to trimming and J lost 8 bases; unmatched junction nucleotides: 11. The CDR3 covers 19 residues. CDR3 sequence: CASSQEVGTGGVPHSPLHF. DNA for the CDR3: TGTGCCAGCAGCCAAGAGGTTGGGACAGGGGGCGTCCCTCATTCACCCCTCCACTTT.

This clonotype occurred a few times. This rearrangement joins TRBV5-6 to TRBJ2-1, with D possibly TRBD2 on 5 matching bases. The germline V gene encodes CDR1 SGHDT and CDR2 YYEEEE. V was cut by 4 bases and J by 7 bases, with 15 bases left in between. The CDR3 is 14 amino acids. The CDR3 spells CASSQRGPLNEQFF. The CDR3 DNA reads TGTGCCAGCAGCCAGCGCGGGCCGTTGAATGAGCAGTTCTTC.

The chain carries TRBV3-1 and TRBJ2-3, with 9 bases fitting TRBD2. The CDR3 spans 17 residues. Germline lookup yields CDR1 LGHDT and CDR2 YNNKEL (reference sequence). J was trimmed by 3 bases and V by 1 base; bases with no gene match: 8. The CDR3 region has the DNA TGTGCCAGCAGCCAAGGACGGAGAGCGGGAGGAACAGATACGCAGTATTTT. Residues: CASSQGRRAGGTDTQYF.

This chain uses TRBV7-9 with TRBJ2-5; TRBD2 matches at 7 bases. Trimming at V came to 6 bases and at J to 2 bases, leaving 9 bases not matched to a gene. The CDR3 runs to 15 residues. Germline-derived CDR1 and CDR2 are SEHNR and FQNEAQ (reference sequence). CDR3 amino acids: CASRSSGMGQETQYF. CDR3 nucleotide sequence: TGTGCCAGCAGATCGAGCGGGATGGGGCAAGAGACCCAGTACTTC.

This clonotype was recorded once. V usage is TRBV14 and J usage is TRBJ2-1; D gene unclear. The V gene's germline CDR1 is SGHDN and CDR2 FVKESK. V was shortened by 0 bases and J by 5 bases, with 5 bases between the two germline ends. This CDR3 contains 13 residues. CDR3 loop: CASSQDEHNEQFF. In DNA form, the CDR3 reads TGTGCCAGCAGCCAAGACGAGCACAATGAGCAGTTCTTC.

This clonotype was counted many times. The chain combines TRBV29-1 with TRBJ2-1, with 14 bases aligning to TRBD2. Germline CDR1 SQVTM, CDR2 ANQGSEA. V gave up 2 bases and J gave up 5 bases; unmatched junction bases: 2. CDR3 length: 15 amino acids. The CDR3 loop reads CSVERTSGRNNEQFF. In nucleotides, the CDR3 is TGCAGCGTTGAACGGACTAGCGGGAGGAACAATGAGCAGTTCTTC.

This clonotype occurred many times. The chain has TRBV11-2 and TRBJ2-1; 8 positions agree with TRBD2. V trimming: 3 bases; J trimming: 8 bases; junction bases outside the gene matches: 12. The CDR3 extends over 16 amino acids. Germline CDR1 SGHAT, CDR2 FQNNGV. CDR3 DNA sequence: TGTGCCAGCAGCTTGCCCGCTGGCGGGAGGACCCATGAGCAGTTCTTC. It specifies CASSLPAGGRTHEQFF.

The rearrangement uses TRBV4-3 and TRBJ2-7; D is uncertain. V lost 0 bases to trimming and J lost 3 bases, with 9 bases between them. This CDR3 region has 14 residues. The germline CDR1 and CDR2 sequences are LGHNA and YSLEER. CDR3 nucleotides: TGCGCCAGCAGCCAAGATCTACACATCTACGAGCAGTACTTC. The encoded protein is CASSQDLHIYEQYF.

This clonotype was found a few times. The chain joins TRBV20-1 to TRBJ2-7; 8 bases map to TRBD1. The CDR3 spans 14 residues. Trimming at V came to 8 bases and at J to 6 bases, leaving 15 bases not matched to a gene. The germline CDR1 and CDR2 sequences are DFQATT and SNEGSKA (reference sequence). CDR3 nucleotides: TGCAGTTCCTACCCGGCACAGGGGGTTGGCGAGCAGTACTTC. Amino acids: CSSYPAQGVGEQYF.

This clonotype was seen only a few times. This chain uses TRBV11-2 with TRBJ2-3; the D is unclear. V was pared by 1 base and J by 5 bases, with 16 bases between. CDR1 is SGHAT, CDR2 FQNNGV, per germline. This CDR3 has 16 amino acids. CDR3: CASSLVGFGWEDTQYF. DNA for the CDR3: TGTGCCAGCAGCTTAGTTGGGTTCGGGTGGGAAGATACGCAGTATTTT.

The V call is TRBV6-2 or TRBV6-3, the J call TRBJ2-7, with a possible D match to TRBD2 (5 bases). The CDR3 consists of 14 residues. Between the trimmed V and J ends, which lost 9 bases and 4 bases, there was a span of 19 bases. CDR1 is MNHEY and CDR2 is SVGEGT in the germline V gene. The CDR3 DNA reads as TGTGCCAGTGGGGAGCCAGCGGTACAATACGAGCAGTACTTC. Its protein product is CASGEPAVQYEQYF.

The V and J genes are TRBV12-3 or TRBV12-4 and TRBJ2-1; no clear D. Trimming removed 2 bases from V and 2 bases from J, with 13 bases in between. This CDR3 contains 16 residues. In nucleotides, the CDR3 is TGTGCCAGCAGTTTATATCCGGACGCGGCCTACAATGAGCAGTTCTTC. This encodes CASSLYPDAAYNEQFF.

This clonotype was picked up a small number of times. The chain joins TRBV7-6 to TRBJ1-5; D unresolved. Germline values: CDR1 SGHVS, CDR2 FNYEAQ. V was pared by 2 bases and J by 9 bases, with 11 bases between. CDR3 length equals 13 residues. CDR3 nucleotide sequence: TGTGCCAGCAGCTTAAGGGAACGAGGGCCCCAGCATTTT. Translated: CASSLRERGPQHF.

CDR3 amino acids: CASSWAGAISNTGELFF. The CDR3 DNA is TGTGCCAGCAGTTGGGCAGGGGCTATCTCGAACACCGGGGAGCTGTTTTTT. The gene calls are TRBV7-9 and TRBJ2-2, with D possibly matching TRBD1 (6 bases). V was shortened by 6 bases and J by 0 bases, with 17 bases between the two germline ends. The CDR3 is 17 amino acids. Germline loops: CDR1 SEHNR, CDR2 FQNEAQ (reference sequence).

This clonotype turned up a few times. The V and J genes are TRBV5-1 and TRBJ1-1, with TRBD1 matching over 11 bases. Per germline, CDR1 SGHRS and CDR2 YFSETQ. This CDR3 has 16 residues. V trimming: 3 bases; J trimming: 4 bases; junction bases outside the gene matches: 8. The CDR3 nucleotides read TGCGCCAGCAGCTCGGGGACAGGGGGATACAGCACTGAAGCTTTCTTT. It translates to CASSSGTGGYSTEAFF.

This clonotype was seen a handful of times. The chain links TRBV12-3 or TRBV12-4 to TRBJ2-2; D might be TRBD1 or TRBD2, each matching 5 bases. Deletions cut 6 bases from V and 1 base from J, with 12 bases between. The CDR3 extends over 15 amino acids. DNA for the CDR3: TGTGCCAGCAGGCTAGGGACCCGGAACACCGGGGAGCTGTTTTTT. Protein product: CASRLGTRNTGELFF.

This clonotype has only a few counts. This chain connects TRBV28 to TRBJ2-7; 10 bases match TRBD2. The CDR3 runs 14 residues. Germline values: CDR1 MDHEN, CDR2 SYDVKM. V lost 8 bases and J lost 2; bases outside the gene matches: 6. The CDR3 DNA follows: TGTGCCAGCCAGTCTAGCGGGAGCGCCTACGAGCAGTACTTC. Translating gives CASQSSGSAYEQYF.

CDR3 nucleotide sequence: TGCAGTGCTGATTTAGGGGTGTTTGGCTACACCTTC. This translates into CSADLGVFGYTF. J is TRBJ1-2 and V is TRBV20-1, with D possibly being TRBD1 (5 bases). The CDR3 length is 12 residues. CDR1 is DFQATT and CDR2 is SNEGSKA in the germline V gene (reference sequence). Trimming shortened V by 5 bases and J by 7 bases, and 14 bases separated the two germline ends.

The chain couples TRBV7-9 to TRBJ2-2; D uncertain. With 5 bases removed from V and 6 bases from J, the gap between germline ends came to 10 bases. CDR3 length: 13 amino acids. Germline CDR1 reads SEHNR; CDR2 reads FQNEAQ (reference sequence). CDR3 sequence: CASSQPGSGELFF. DNA for the CDR3: TGTGCCAGCAGCCAACCCGGTTCCGGGGAGCTGTTTTTT. The full variable domain, completed using reference TRBV7-9 and TRBJ2-2, is DTGVSQNPRHKITKRGQNVTFRCDPISEHNRLYWYRQTLGQGPEFLTYFQNEAQLEKSRLLSDRFSAERPKGSFSTLEIQRTEQGDSAMYLCASSQPGSGELFFGEGSRLTVL.

A few counts support this clonotype. One end of the junction is discordant with germline, which a read error may explain. The chain has TRBV5-1 and TRBJ2-7; the match to TRBD1 covers 10 bases. The CDR3 contains 15 residues. Germline V gene sequence: CDR1 SGHRS, CDR2 YFSETQ. Here the CDR3 reads CASSLATGQGRILNF. For the CDR3, the DNA is TGCGCCAGCAGCTTGGCGACGGGACAGGGGCGTATCTTGAACTTC. The full variable domain, with the rest looked up from reference TRBV5-1 and TRBJ2-7, is KAGVTQTPRYLIKTRGQQVTLSCSPISGHRSVSWYQQTPGQGLQFLFEYFSETQRNKGNFPGRFSGRQFSNSRSEMNVSTLELGDSALYLCASSLATGQGRILNFGPGTRLTVT.